The source of this TCR beta chain is a study of T cell changes during pregnancy in multiple sclerosis. The repertoire was sequenced with immunoSEQ multiplex PCR; TCRdb's copy has only in-frame clones and lacks some. Of roughly 56,000 clones listed, about 90% are singletons. CDR3 length: 15 amino acids. Germline V gives CDR1 KGHSH, CDR2 LQKENI. The J segment lost 4 bases and the V segment lost 6 bases, leaving 8 bases of the junction unmatched. The receptor comes from a female donor in good health, enrolled as a control in a pregnancy study. V usage is TRBV18 and J usage is TRBJ2-7; 11 bases are shared with TRBD1. Sequences were derived from CD4+ T cells from peripheral blood mononuclear cells, sampled after pregnancy. CDR3 amino acids: CASSRGQGVGYEQYF. For the CDR3, the DNA is TGTGCCAGCTCCCGGGGACAGGGGGTAGGATACGAGCAGTACTTC. Full variable domain (outside the CDR3, taken from reference TRBV18 and TRBJ2-7): NAGVMQNPRHLVRRRGQEARLRCSPMKGHSHVYWYRQLPEEGLKFMVYLQKENIIDESGMPKERFSAEFPKEGPSILRIQQVVRGDSAAYFCASSRGQGVGYEQYFGPGTRLTVT.